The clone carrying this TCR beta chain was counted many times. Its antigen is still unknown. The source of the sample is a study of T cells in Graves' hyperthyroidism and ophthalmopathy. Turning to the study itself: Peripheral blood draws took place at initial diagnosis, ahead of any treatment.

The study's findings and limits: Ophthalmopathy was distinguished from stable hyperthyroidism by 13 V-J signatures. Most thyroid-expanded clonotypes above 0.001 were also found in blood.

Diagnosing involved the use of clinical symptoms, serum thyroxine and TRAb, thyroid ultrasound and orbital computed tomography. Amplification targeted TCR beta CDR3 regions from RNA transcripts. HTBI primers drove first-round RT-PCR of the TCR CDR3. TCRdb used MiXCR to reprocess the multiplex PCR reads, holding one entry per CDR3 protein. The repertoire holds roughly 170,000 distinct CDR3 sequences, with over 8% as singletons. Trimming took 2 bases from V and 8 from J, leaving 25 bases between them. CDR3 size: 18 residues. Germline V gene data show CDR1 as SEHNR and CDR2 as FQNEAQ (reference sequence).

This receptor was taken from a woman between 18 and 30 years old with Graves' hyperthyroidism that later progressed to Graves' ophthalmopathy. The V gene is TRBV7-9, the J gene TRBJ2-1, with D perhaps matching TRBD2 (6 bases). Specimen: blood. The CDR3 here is CASSLLMNIAAKSHEQFF. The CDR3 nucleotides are TGTGCCAGCAGCTTACTTATGAACATAGCGGCAAAATCCCATGAGCAGTTCTTC.